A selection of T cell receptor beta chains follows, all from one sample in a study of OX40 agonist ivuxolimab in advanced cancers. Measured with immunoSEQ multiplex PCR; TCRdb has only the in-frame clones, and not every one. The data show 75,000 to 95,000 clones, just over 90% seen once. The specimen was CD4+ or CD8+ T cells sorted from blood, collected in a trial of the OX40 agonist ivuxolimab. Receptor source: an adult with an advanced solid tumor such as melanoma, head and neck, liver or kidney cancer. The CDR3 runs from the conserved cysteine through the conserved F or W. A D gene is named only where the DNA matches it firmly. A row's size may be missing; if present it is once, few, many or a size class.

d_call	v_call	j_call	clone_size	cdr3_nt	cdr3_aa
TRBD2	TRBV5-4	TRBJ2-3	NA	TGTGCCAGCAGCCGGTTGGAGCGGGAGGCAGATACGCAGTATTTT	CASSRLEREADTQYF
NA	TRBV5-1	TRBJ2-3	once	TGCGCCAGCAGCCGAGTGCCCACAGATACGCAGTATTTT	CASSRVPTDTQYF
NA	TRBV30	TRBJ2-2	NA	TGTGCCTGGAGAGGCGCATTAAATCGGGCCGGGGAGCTGTTTTTT	CAWRGALNRAGELFF
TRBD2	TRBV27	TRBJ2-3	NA	TGTGCCAGCAGTTCTAGCGGCCAGACCACAGATACGCAGTATTTT	CASSSSGQTTDTQYF
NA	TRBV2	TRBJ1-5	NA	TGTGCCAGCAGTGAAGCCTCCGGATGGGGCCATCAGCCCCAGCATTTT	CASSEASGWGHQPQHF
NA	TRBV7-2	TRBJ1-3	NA	TGTGCCAGCAGCTTAGTGATCGGTGCTGGAAACACCATATATTTT	CASSLVIGAGNTIYF
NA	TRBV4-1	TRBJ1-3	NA	TGCGCCAGCAGCCAAGATAGAAACCCTCCTCCTGGAAACACCATATATTTT	CASSQDRNPPPGNTIYF
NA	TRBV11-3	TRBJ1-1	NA	TGTGCCAGCAGCTTGTCAGGGTACACTGAAGCTTTCTTT	CASSLSGYTEAFF
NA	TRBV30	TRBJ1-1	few	TGTGCCTGGAAGGGGACGGCTGAAGCTTTCTTT	CAWKGTAEAFF
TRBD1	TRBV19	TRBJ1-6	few	TGTGCCAGTAGTGATAGGTCAGGGGGAGCGGATTTCTCACCCCTCCACTTT	CASSDRSGGADFSPLHF
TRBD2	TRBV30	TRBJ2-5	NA	TGTGCGTGGACTAGCGGGGGGGCCGGGACCCAGTACTTC	CAWTSGGAGTQYF
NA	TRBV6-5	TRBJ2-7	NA	TGTGCCAGCAGTTACCAGGACTACGAGCAGTACTTC	CASSYQDYEQYF
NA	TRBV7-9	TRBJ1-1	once	TGTGCCAGCAGCCCGGACAGAGGGGGGATTTCGGACACTGAAGCTTTCTTT	CASSPDRGGISDTEAFF
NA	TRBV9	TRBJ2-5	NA	TGTGCCAGCAGCGTAGAAGAGGAGACCCAGTACTTC	CASSVEEETQYF
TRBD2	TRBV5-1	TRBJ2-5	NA	TGCGCCAGCAGCCAGGCGGGGGGCGAGACCCAGTACTTC	CASSQAGGETQYF
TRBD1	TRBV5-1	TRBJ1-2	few	TGCGCCAGCAGCTTGGGGACAGGGGGCGTGGACTATGGCTACACCTTC	CASSLGTGGVDYGYTF
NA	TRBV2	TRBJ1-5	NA	TGTGCCAGCAGCCTCAATCTCGGGGGCGCGGGTCAGCCCCAGCATTTT	CASSLNLGGAGQPQHF
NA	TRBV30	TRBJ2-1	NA	TGTGCCTGGAGTGTGGTGGCGCAGTTCTTC	CAWSVVAQFF
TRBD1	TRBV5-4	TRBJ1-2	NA	TGTGCCAGCAGCGGGACAGGGGGGTTCTATGGCTACACCTTC	CASSGTGGFYGYTF
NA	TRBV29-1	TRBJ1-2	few	TGCAGCGTTCTGGTGGGAGCTAACTATGGCTACACCTTC	CSVLVGANYGYTF
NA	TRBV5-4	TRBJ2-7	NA	TGTGCCAGCAGCTCCCCTATCGGGAGCGAATCCTACGAGCAGTACTTC	CASSSPIGSESYEQYF
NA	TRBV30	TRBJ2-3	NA	TGTGCCTGGAGTATAAACTTGAGCACAGATACGCAGTATTTT	CAWSINLSTDTQYF
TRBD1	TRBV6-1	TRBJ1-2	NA	TGTGCCAGCAGTTTTTCGTACAGGGGTGGCTACACCTTC	CASSFSYRGGYTF
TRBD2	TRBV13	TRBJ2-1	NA	TGTGCCAGCAGCTCGGGACTAGTAGGCAATGAGCAGTTCTTC	CASSSGLVGNEQFF
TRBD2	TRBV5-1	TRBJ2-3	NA	TGCGCCAGCAGCTCCTTTGCGGGGGGGCCCCCAGATACGCAGTATTTT	CASSSFAGGPPDTQYF
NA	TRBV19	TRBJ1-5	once	TGTGCCAGTAGAGATACCGGGGACCCGGGGCCCCAGCATTTT	CASRDTGDPGPQHF
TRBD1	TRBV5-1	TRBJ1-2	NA	TGCGCCAGCAGCTTGGCGACAGGGCTGTATGGCTACACCTTC	CASSLATGLYGYTF
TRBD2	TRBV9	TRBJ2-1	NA	TGTGCCAGCAGCCCGGCGCCGGGAGGGAACAATGAGCAGTTCTTC	CASSPAPGGNNEQFF
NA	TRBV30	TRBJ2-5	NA	TGTGCCTGGAAGTGGGCCACAAACGCAGAGACCCAGTACTTC	CAWKWATNAETQYF
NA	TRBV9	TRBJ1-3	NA	TGTGCCAGCAGCGTGGACAGTATTGGAAACACCATATATTTT	CASSVDSIGNTIYF
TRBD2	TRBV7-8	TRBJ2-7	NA	TGTGCCAGCAGCTTAGCGAGGGAGCGGGGAATCCCCTACGAGCAGTACTTC	CASSLARERGIPYEQYF
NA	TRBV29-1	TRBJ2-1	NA	TGCAGCGTCTCCAAAGGGGGAGGCAATGAGCAGTTCTTC	CSVSKGGGNEQFF
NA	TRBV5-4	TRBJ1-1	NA	TGTGCCAGCAGCGCAGGGATTGTGAGTGAAGCTTTCTTT	CASSAGIVSEAFF
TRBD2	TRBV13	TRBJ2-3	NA	TGTGCCAGCAGTTTAGCGGGAGGGGCCACGCAGTATTTT	CASSLAGGATQYF
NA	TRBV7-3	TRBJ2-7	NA	TGTGCCAGCAGCTTAACGGAGGCGGGGGAGCAGTACTTC	CASSLTEAGEQYF
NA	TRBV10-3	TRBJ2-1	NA	TGTGCCATCAGTGGGGGGTACTCCTACAATGAGCAGTTCTTC	CAISGGYSYNEQFF
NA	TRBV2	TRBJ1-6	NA	TGTGCCAGCAGTGAAGCGGGGCCGGGAAACATCTTT	CASSEAGPGNIF
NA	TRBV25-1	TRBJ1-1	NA	TGTGCCAGCAGTGAACAGGGAGTGCCTGAAGCTTTCTTT	CASSEQGVPEAFF
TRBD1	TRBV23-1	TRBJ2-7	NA	TGCGCCAGCCACCAATACAGGGGGCGAAGGTACGAGCAGTACTTC	CASHQYRGRRYEQYF
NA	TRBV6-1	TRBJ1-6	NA	TGTGCCAGCAGTTCATCGTCCCAGGGGTGGTCACCCCTCCACTTT	CASSSSSQGWSPLHF
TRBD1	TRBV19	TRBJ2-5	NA	TGTGCCAGTAGTCCCAGACAGGGTGAGACCCAGTACTTC	CASSPRQGETQYF
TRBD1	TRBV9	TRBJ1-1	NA	TGTGCCAGCAGCTCTCAATGGCAGGGGGCCACTGAAGCTTTCTTT	CASSSQWQGATEAFF
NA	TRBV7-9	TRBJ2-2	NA	TGTGCTAGCAGCTCTCAAATCGGGGAGCTGTTTTTT	CASSSQIGELFF
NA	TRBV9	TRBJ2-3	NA	TGTGCCAGCAGCGTAGGAGGGGCCGGAACGCAGTATTTT	CASSVGGAGTQYF
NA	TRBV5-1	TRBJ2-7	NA	TGCGCCAGCAGCACTACAGCGGGTTCCTACGAGCAGTACTTC	CASSTTAGSYEQYF
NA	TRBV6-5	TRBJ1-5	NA	TGTGCCAGCAGTGGATTCAATCAGCCCCAGCATTTT	CASSGFNQPQHF
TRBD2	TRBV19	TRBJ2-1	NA	TGTGCCAGTACCCTGGGGAGGGGTCCTTACAATGAGCAGTTCTTC	CASTLGRGPYNEQFF
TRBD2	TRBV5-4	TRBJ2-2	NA	TGTGCCACCAGTCCTGGGGGACTAGCGGGCACCGGGGAGCTGTTTTTT	CATSPGGLAGTGELFF
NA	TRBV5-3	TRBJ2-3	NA	TGTGCCAGAAGCTTGGCCGGGATCCGCGGGTCCCCTGGCACAGATACGCAGTATTTT	CARSLAGIRGSPGTDTQYF
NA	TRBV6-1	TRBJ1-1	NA	TGTGCCAGCAGTGGAGCAATGAACACTGAAGCTTTCTTT	CASSGAMNTEAFF
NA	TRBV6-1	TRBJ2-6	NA	TGTGCCAGCAGTGATTGGGGGGCGCCTGGGGCCAACGTCCTGACTTTC	CASSDWGAPGANVLTF
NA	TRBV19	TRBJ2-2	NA	TGTGCCAGTAGTACCGGGACCAACGTGAACACCGGGGAGCTGTTTTTT	CASSTGTNVNTGELFF
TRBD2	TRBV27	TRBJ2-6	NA	TGTGCCAGCAGGCATAGACTAGCGGGAGGGCCCCCCGGGGCCAACGTCCTGACTTTC	CASRHRLAGGPPGANVLTF
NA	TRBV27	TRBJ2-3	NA	TGTGCCAGCAGCTCCTTGAGTCCAGATACGCAGTATTTT	CASSSLSPDTQYF
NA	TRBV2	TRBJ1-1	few	TGTGCCAGCAGTGTTTCTCCTAGGAACACTGAAGCTTTCTTT	CASSVSPRNTEAFF
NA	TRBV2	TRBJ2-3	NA	TGTGCCAGCAACCTGAGGGGGGGCTCCTTTGGTGCAGATACGCAGTATTTT	CASNLRGGSFGADTQYF
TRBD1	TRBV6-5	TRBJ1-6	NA	TGTGCCAGCAGTTGGGACAGTGGTTCACCCCTCCACTTT	CASSWDSGSPLHF
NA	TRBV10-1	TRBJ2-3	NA	TGCGCCAGCAGGAAAGACTTTCGCGTGCAGTATTTT	CASRKDFRVQYF
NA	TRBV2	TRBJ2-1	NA	TGTGCCAGCAGTGTAGGGGGGGGAACTGAGCAGTTCTTC	CASSVGGGTEQFF